The clone carrying this TCR beta chain has a count of ten or more. CDR1 is MNHEY, CDR2 SMNVEV, per germline (reference sequence). Trimming took off 5 bases at V and 0 bases at J, with 7 bases between the two ends. This CDR3 is built from 13 residues. This entry belongs to a study of read filtering for tumor transcriptome and immune sequencing. Molecular barcoded adaptors covering alpha/delta and beta/gamma chains were used on 400 ng RNA. MiXCR, applied by TCRdb to the reads, yields one record per CDR3 protein. The sample lists around 140,000 distinct CDR3 sequences; around 14% were seen once. The sequencing sample was made of a population of CD138-negative cells sorted from bone marrow. The TCR was taken from a donor at least 40 years old with multiple myeloma. This chain uses TRBV27 with TRBJ1-1; D ambiguous. The CDR3: CASSRSMNTEAFF. In DNA, the CDR3 is TGTGCCAGCAGTCGGAGCATGAACACTGAAGCTTTCTTT.